The 8 T cell receptor beta chains below were found in one sample sequenced in a study of blood T cell repertoires in COVID-19 (dated by TCRdb to about 2020). The library was obtained by the immunoSEQ multiplex PCR assay. TCRdb holds this immuneACCESS table with in-frame rearrangements only. Some clones are missing; in checked studies, unresolved V genes explain under half, and the rest has no known cause. This sample lists roughly 100,000 clones; roughly 90% were detected once. The ten largest clones take up 6% of the sample. Material for sequencing was peripheral blood. Receptors originate from a human donor in a cohort sampled during active COVID-19.

V usage is TRBV21-1 and J usage is TRBJ2-7; the D segment call TRBD1 is taken from the table without a DNA check. TRBV21-1 is labeled a pseudogene. The CDR3 loop spans 15 amino acids. The CDR3: CASSRGDRGLNEQYF. Written as DNA, the CDR3 is TGTGCCAGCAGCAGGGGGGACAGGGGACTCAACGAGCAGTACTTC.

The V call is TRBV7-3, the J call TRBJ2-3; TRBD2 matches 7 bases. V lost 5 bases, J lost 2 bases, and 7 bases stayed unmatched. Germline CDR1 is SGHTA and CDR2 is FQGTGA. The CDR3 length is 15 residues. In nucleotides, the CDR3 is TGTGCCAGCAGCCAACGGGGGGTCTACACAGATACGCAGTATTTT. It is translated as CASSQRGVYTDTQYF. Based on the CDR3 plus reference TRBV7-3 and TRBJ2-3, the full variable domain is GAGVSQTPSNKVTEKGKYVELRCDPISGHTALYWYRQSLGQGPEFLIYFQGTGAADDSGLPNDRFFAVRPEGSVSTLKIQRTERGDSAVYLCASSQRGVYTDTQYFGPGTRLTVL.

This chain connects TRBV2 to TRBJ1-5; D is ambiguous. The CDR3 is 13 residues long. V shed 4 bases and J shed 1 base, with 5 bases lying between them. The germline CDR1 and CDR2 sequences are SNHLY and FYNNEI. This CDR3 is CASSGQSNQPQHF. CDR3 in DNA: TGTGCCAGCAGTGGTCAGAGCAATCAGCCCCAGCATTTT.

The rearrangement joins TRBV9 to TRBJ2-2, with D possibly matching TRBD2 (6 bases). Germline CDR1 SGDLS, CDR2 YYNGEE. CDR3 length equals 19 residues. V was clipped by 1 base and J by 0 bases, with 19 bases between them. CDR3 loop: CASSVNQLAANTNTGELFF. As DNA, the CDR3 is TGTGCCAGCAGCGTAAACCAACTAGCAGCCAACACGAACACCGGGGAGCTGTTTTTT.

The chain links TRBV5-1 to TRBJ2-2; D is unresolved. CDR3 length: 15 residues. V lost 0 bases, J lost 4 bases, and 10 bases lay in between. CDR1 is SGHRS and CDR2 is YFSETQ in the germline V gene. The CDR3 DNA is TGCGCCAGCAGCTTGGGGGCAGTACGCACCGGGGAGCTGTTTTTT. Protein sequence: CASSLGAVRTGELFF.

The rearrangement links TRBV4-2 to TRBJ2-7; TRBD1 matches at 7 bases. This CDR3 has 15 amino acids. J was trimmed by 2 bases and V by 2 bases; bases with no gene match: 6. CDR1 is LGHNA and CDR2 is YNFKEQ in the germline V gene. CDR3 sequence reads: CASSQFTGTAYEQYF. The CDR3 coding sequence is TGTGCCAGCAGCCAATTTACCGGGACAGCCTACGAGCAGTACTTC.

The rearrangement joins TRBV4-3 to TRBJ1-3, with D possibly being TRBD1 (6 bases). Germline-derived CDR1 and CDR2 are LGHNA and YSLEER. CDR3 size: 17 residues. The V end was cut by 0 bases, the J end by 2 bases, with 14 bases between. In DNA form, the CDR3 reads TGCGCCAGCAGCCAAGATGAGTTAAACAGGGCTGGAAACACCATATATTTT. This sequence encodes CASSQDELNRAGNTIYF.

The J gene is TRBJ1-2, the V gene TRBV3-1 (or the pseudogene TRBV3-2); no clear D gene. The CDR3 runs 13 residues. The germline V gene has CDR1 LGHDT and CDR2 YNNKEL (reference sequence). Trimming stripped 1 base from V and 8 bases from J, with 11 bases between. CDR3 region: CASSQASTGGYTF. The CDR3 DNA reads as TGTGCCAGCAGCCAAGCCTCGACGGGAGGCTACACCTTC.